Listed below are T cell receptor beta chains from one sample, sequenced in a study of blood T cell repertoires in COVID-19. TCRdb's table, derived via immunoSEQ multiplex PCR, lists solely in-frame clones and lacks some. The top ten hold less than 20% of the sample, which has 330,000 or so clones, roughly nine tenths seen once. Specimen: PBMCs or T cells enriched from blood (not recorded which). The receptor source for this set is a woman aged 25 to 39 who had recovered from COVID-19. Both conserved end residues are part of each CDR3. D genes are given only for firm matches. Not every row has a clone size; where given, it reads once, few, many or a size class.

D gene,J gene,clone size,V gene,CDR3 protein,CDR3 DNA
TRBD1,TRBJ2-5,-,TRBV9,CASSVMGQGPQETQYF,TGTGCCAGCAGCGTAATGGGACAGGGCCCACAAGAGACCCAGTACTTC
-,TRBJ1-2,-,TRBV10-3,CAISDPLWQLSFNYGGYTF,TGTGCCATCAGTGATCCTTTGTGGCAGCTAAGCTTTAACTATGGCGGCTACACCTTC
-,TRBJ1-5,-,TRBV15,CATSRMGGPQHF,TGTGCCACCAGCAGAATGGGGGGGCCCCAGCATTTT
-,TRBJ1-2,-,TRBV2,CASSAPPLGGAHGYTF,TGTGCCAGCAGCGCCCCCCCACTCGGGGGGGCCCATGGCTACACCTTC
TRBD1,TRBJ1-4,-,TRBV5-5,CASSLQQGAGEKLFF,TGTGCCAGCAGCTTACAACAGGGGGCTGGGGAAAAACTGTTTTTT
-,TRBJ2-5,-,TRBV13,CASSHGVGISQETQYF,TGTGCCAGCAGCCACGGGGTAGGGATTAGTCAAGAGACCCAGTACTTC
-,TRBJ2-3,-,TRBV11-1,CASSPLQGWGDTQYF,TGTGCCAGCAGCCCCCTACAGGGATGGGGAGATACGCAGTATTTT
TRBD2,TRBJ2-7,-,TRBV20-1,CSASSSTSGFSYEQYF,TGCAGTGCTAGTTCCTCGACTAGCGGGTTCTCCTACGAGCAGTACTTC
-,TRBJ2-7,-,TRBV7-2,CASSFGTGTYEQYF,TGTGCCAGCAGCTTCGGAACAGGCACCTACGAGCAGTACTTC
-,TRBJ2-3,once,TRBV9,CASSVGAGRFTDTQYF,TGTGCCAGCAGCGTAGGAGCGGGTCGGTTCACAGATACGCAGTATTTT
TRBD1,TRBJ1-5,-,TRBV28,CASSKHRGSNQPQHF,TGTGCCAGCAGTAAACACAGGGGTAGCAATCAGCCCCAGCATTTT
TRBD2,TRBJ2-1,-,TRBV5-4,CASSPSGGSSYNEQFF,TGTGCCAGCAGCCCTAGCGGGGGGAGCTCCTACAATGAGCAGTTCTTC
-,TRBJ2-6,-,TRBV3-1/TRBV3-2,CASSQDYSGANVLTF,TGTGCCAGCAGCCAAGATTACTCTGGGGCCAACGTCCTGACTTTC
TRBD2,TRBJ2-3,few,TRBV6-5,CASSLAGMGRTDTQYF,TGTGCCAGCAGTTTAGCGGGAATGGGTCGAACAGATACGCAGTATTTT
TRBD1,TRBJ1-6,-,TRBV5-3,CARSARRDSNSPLHF,TGTGCCAGAAGCGCGCGGAGGGACAGCAATTCACCCCTCCACTTT
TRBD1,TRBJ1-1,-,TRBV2,CASSVQGSTEAFF,TGTGCCAGCAGCGTACAGGGGAGCACTGAAGCTTTCTTT
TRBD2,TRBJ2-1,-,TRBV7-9,CASTGLAGEGNEQFF,TGTGCCAGCACCGGACTAGCGGGAGAAGGCAATGAGCAGTTCTTC
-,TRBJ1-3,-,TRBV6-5,CASRDKYSGNTIYF,TGTGCCAGCAGGGACAAATACTCTGGAAACACCATATATTTT
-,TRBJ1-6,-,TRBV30,CAWSVGGSLHF,TGTGCCTGGAGTGTAGGAGGGTCCCTCCACTTT
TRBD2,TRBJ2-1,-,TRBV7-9,CASTLAAGGLISSYNEQFF,TGTGCCAGCACCTTAGCAGCGGGGGGCCTAATCAGCTCCTACAATGAGCAGTTCTTC
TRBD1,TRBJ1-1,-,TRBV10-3,CAISESGTENTEAFF,TGTGCCATCAGTGAGTCGGGGACAGAGAACACTGAAGCTTTCTTT
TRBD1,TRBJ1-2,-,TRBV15,CATSRDNRGLSSYGYTF,TGTGCCACCAGCAGAGACAACAGGGGGCTATCTAGCTATGGCTACACCTTC
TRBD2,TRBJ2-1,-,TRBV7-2,CASSFSGTSGGANEQFF,TGTGCCAGCAGCTTTTCCGGGACTAGCGGGGGGGCCAATGAGCAGTTCTTC
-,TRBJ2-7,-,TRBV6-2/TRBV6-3,CASSYGTHNPYEQYF,TGTGCCAGCAGTTACGGGACACACAACCCCTACGAGCAGTACTTC
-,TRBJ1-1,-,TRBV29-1,CSARRRGMAFF,TGCAGCGCTCGGCGGAGGGGAATGGCTTTCTTT
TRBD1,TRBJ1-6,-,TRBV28,CASSLLKTGQGSPLHF,TGTGCCAGCAGTTTACTGAAAACGGGACAGGGATCACCCCTCCACTTT
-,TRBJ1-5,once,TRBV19,CASSQIQIQPQHF,TGTGCCAGTAGTCAAATACAGATTCAGCCCCAGCATTTT
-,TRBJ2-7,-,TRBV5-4,CASSTRTGDEQYF,TGTGCCAGCAGCACGAGAACGGGAGACGAGCAGTACTTC
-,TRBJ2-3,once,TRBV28,CASSHREDTQYF,TGTGCCAGCAGCCACAGGGAGGATACGCAGTATTTT
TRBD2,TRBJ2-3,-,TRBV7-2,CASSHSLAGITDTQYF,TGTGCCAGCAGCCACTCACTAGCGGGGATCACAGATACGCAGTATTTT
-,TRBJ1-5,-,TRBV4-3,CASSQVRDQPQHF,TGCGCCAGCAGCCAAGTTCGGGATCAGCCCCAGCATTTT
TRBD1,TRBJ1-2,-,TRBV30,CAWKSPDRKPAGGYTF,TGTGCCTGGAAGTCTCCGGACAGGAAACCTGCTGGAGGCTACACCTTC
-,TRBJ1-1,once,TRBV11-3,CASSPRGGSNTEAFF,TGTGCCAGCAGCCCCCGGGGGGGCTCGAACACTGAAGCTTTCTTT
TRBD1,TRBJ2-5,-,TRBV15,CATSRDQGAGETQYF,TGTGCCACCAGCAGAGATCAGGGGGCGGGGGAGACCCAGTACTTC
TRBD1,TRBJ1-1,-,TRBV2,CASQRTGMNTEAFF,TGTGCCAGTCAAAGGACAGGTATGAACACTGAAGCTTTCTTT
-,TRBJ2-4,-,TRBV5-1,CASSLAGRGPKNIQYF,TGCGCCAGCAGCTTGGCCGGGAGGGGGCCCAAAAACATTCAGTACTTC
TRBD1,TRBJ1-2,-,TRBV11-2,CASSLEFQGAETF,TGTGCCAGCAGCTTAGAGTTCCAGGGGGCAGAGACCTTC
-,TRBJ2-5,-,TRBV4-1,CASSQGGSETQYF,TGCGCCAGCAGCCAAGGCGGCTCGGAGACCCAGTACTTC
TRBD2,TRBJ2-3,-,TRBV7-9,CASSTTVQTSGSTDTQYF,TGTGCCAGCAGCACCACGGTGCAGACTAGCGGGAGCACAGATACGCAGTATTTT
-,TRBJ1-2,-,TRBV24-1,CATSVGGYGYTF,TGTGCCACCAGTGTTGGAGGCTATGGCTACACCTTC